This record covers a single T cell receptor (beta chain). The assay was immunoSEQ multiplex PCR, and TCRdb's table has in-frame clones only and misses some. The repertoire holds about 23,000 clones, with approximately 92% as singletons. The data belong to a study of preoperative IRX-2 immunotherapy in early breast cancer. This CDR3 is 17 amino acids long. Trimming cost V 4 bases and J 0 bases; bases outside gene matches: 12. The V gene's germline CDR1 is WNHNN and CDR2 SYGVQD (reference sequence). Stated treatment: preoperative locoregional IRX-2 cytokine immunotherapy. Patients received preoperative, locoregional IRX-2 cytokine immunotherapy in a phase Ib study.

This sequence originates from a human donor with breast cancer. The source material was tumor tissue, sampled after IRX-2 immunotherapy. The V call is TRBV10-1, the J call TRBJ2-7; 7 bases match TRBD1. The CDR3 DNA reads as TGCGCCAGCAGTGTTGCCCGGACAGGCGATAGCTCCTACGAGCAGTACTTC. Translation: CASSVARTGDSSYEQYF.